What follows is one T cell receptor beta chain and its context. The entry originates in a study of T-cell memory formation after mild COVID-19. TCRdb processed the 5' RACE reads anew with MiXCR; each CDR3 protein has one entry. This table has 200,000 to 300,000 distinct CDR3 sequences, over 15% appearing once. CDR1 and CDR2 from the germline V gene are SGHRS and YFSETQ. Trimming took off 6 bases at V and 2 bases at J, with 18 bases between the two ends. The CDR3 covers 16 residues. Sequences were obtained from PBMCs or a T cell subset sorted from them (not recorded which). The genes are TRBV5-1 and TRBJ2-1, with D possibly matching TRBD2 (6 bases). The clonotype comes from a man between 18 and 29 years old who had mild COVID-19 (a few samples of this study predate the infection). Cell type and time point are not known. The CDR3 sequence: CASTRGTAGTYNEQFF. CDR3 DNA sequence: TGCGCCAGCACCCGAGGGACGGCGGGGACCTACAATGAGCAGTTCTTC.